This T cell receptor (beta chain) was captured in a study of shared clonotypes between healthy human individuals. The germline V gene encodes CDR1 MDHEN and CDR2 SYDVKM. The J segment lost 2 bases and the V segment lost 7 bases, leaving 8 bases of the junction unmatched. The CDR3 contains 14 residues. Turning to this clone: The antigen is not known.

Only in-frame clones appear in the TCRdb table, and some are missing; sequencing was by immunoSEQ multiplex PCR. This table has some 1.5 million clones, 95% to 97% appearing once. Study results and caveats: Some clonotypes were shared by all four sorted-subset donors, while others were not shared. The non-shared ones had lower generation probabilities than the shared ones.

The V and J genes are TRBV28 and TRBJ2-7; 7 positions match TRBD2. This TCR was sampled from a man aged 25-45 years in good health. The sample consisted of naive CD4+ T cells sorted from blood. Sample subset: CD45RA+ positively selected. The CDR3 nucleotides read TGTGCCAGCACCCCTTCGGGACTACCCTACGAGCAGTACTTC. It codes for CASTPSGLPYEQYF. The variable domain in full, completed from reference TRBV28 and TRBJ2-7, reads DVKVTQSSRYLVKRTGEKVFLECVQDMDHENMFWYRQDPGLGLRLIYFSYDVKMKEKGDIPEGYSVSREKKERFSLILESASTNQTSMYLCASTPSGLPYEQYFGPGTRLTVT.